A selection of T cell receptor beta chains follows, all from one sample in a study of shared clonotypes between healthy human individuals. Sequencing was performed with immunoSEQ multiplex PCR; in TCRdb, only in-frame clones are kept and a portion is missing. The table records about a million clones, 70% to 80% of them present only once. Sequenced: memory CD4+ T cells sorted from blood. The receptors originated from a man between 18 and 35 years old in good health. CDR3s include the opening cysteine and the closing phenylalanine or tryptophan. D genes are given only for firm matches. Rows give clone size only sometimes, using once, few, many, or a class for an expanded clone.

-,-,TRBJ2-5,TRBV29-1,TGCAGCGTTGAAGATCGGGCAGGGAGAGGGGCCCAGTACTTC,CSVEDRAGRGAQYF
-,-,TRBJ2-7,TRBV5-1,TGCGCCAGCAGTCTAGACGGAACACTCTCCTACGAGCAGTACTTC,CASSLDGTLSYEQYF
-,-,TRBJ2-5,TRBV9,TGTGCCAGCAGCGTACAGGGCCAAGAGACCCAGTACTTC,CASSVQGQETQYF
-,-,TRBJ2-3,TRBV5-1,TGCGCCAGCAGCTTGGAGGCGGGTGCAGGGACGCAGTATTTT,CASSLEAGAGTQYF
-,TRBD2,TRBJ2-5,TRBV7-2,TGTGCCAGCAGCCCTAGCGGGAGGGGGGCCGAGACCCAGTACTTC,CASSPSGRGAETQYF
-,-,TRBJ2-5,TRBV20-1,TGCAGTGTAGGCATAGAAGAGACCCAGTACTTC,CSVGIEETQYF
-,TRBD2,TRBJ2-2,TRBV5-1,TGCGCCAGCAGCCAGACTAGCGGCCGCACCGGGGAGCTGTTTTTT,CASSQTSGRTGELFF
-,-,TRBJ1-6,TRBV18,TGTGCCAGCTCACCGGTGACAGTTACTAATTCACCCCTCCACTTT,CASSPVTVTNSPLHF
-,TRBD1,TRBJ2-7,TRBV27,TGTGCCAGCAGACCCGGACAGGGGGTCTCCTACGAGCAGTACTTC,CASRPGQGVSYEQYF
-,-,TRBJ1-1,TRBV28,TGTGCCAGCAGTTTTTACAGGGTATCCACTGAAGCTTTCTTT,CASSFYRVSTEAFF
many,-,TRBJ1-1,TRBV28,TGTGCCAGCAGTTTCTCAGACCGTGAAGCTTTCTTT,CASSFSDREAFF
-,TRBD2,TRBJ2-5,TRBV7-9,TGTGCCAGCAGCCCAGCGGGATCCGGCCAGGGTCTCCAAGAGACCCAGTACTTC,CASSPAGSGQGLQETQYF
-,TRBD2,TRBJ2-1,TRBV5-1,TGCGCCAGCAGCCTTGTAGCGGGGAACTACAATGAGCAGTTCTTC,CASSLVAGNYNEQFF
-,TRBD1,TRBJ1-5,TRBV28,TGTGCCAGCAGGTCTACAGGGGGCCTTTACAATCAGCCCCAGCATTTT,CASRSTGGLYNQPQHF
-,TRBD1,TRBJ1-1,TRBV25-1,TGTGCCAGCAGTGATGGGAGGGGACAGACCTGGGGCACTGAAGCTTTCTTT,CASSDGRGQTWGTEAFF
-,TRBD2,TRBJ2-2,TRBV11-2,TGTGCCAGCAGCTTAGATCGGGCTAGCGGGAGTCGAGGGGAGCTGTTTTTT,CASSLDRASGSRGELFF
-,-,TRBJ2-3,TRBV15,TGTGCCACCGCCAGGGGGGGGAGCACAGATACGCAGTATTTT,CATARGGSTDTQYF
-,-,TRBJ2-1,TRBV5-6,TGTGCCAGCAGCTTCGACAGGAACTCCTACAATGAGCAGTTCTTC,CASSFDRNSYNEQFF
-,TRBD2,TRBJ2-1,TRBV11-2,TGTGCCAGCAGCCCACCGGGGACTAGGGGTAATGAGCAGTTCTTC,CASSPPGTRGNEQFF
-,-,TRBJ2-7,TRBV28,TGTGCCAGCAGTTCGGGGCGAACCTACGAGCAGTACTTC,CASSSGRTYEQYF
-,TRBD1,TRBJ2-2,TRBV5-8,TGTGCCAGCAGCCATCCGGGACAGGGGGTTCCCGGGGAGCTGTTTTTT,CASSHPGQGVPGELFF
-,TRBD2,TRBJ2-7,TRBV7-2,TGTGCCAGCAGCTTAGGGCTAGCGGGAGTCAAATCCTACGAGCAGTACTTC,CASSLGLAGVKSYEQYF
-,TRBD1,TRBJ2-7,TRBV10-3,TGTGCCATCAGTGAGTCAGGGACAGCCTACGAGCAGTACTTC,CAISESGTAYEQYF
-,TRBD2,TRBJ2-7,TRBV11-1,TGTGCCAGCAGCTTAGAAACTAGCGGGGGAACCTACGAGCAGTACTTC,CASSLETSGGTYEQYF
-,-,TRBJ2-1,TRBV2,TGTGCCAGCAGTGAAGAGGCACAACCGACCTACAATGAGCAGTTCTTC,CASSEEAQPTYNEQFF
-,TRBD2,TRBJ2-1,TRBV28,TGTGCCAGCAGTTTAGACGGGGGGGCCTACAATGAGCAGTTCTTC,CASSLDGGAYNEQFF
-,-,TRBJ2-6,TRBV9,TGTGCCAGCAGCCTCGTCGCAGCTGGGGCCAACGTCCTGACTTTC,CASSLVAAGANVLTF
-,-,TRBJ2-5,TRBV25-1,TGTGCCAGCAGTACCCCCGACAGTCCTCAGCAGTACTTC,CASSTPDSPQQYF